This T cell receptor (beta chain) was identified in a study of T-cell memory formation after mild COVID-19. General study findings and limits: Cross-reactive memory seemingly joined, as some responding clones were found in pre-infection memory.

About this clonotype: Its matching antigen is unknown.

TCRdb reprocessed the 5' RACE reads via MiXCR and lists one record per CDR3 protein. The data show approximately 250,000 distinct CDR3 sequences, 15% seen once. The CDR3 loop spans 14 amino acids. The V gene lost 5 bases and the J gene lost 3 bases, with 10 bases spanning the gap. Per germline, CDR1 SEHNR and CDR2 FQNEAQ (reference sequence). The chain recombines TRBV7-9 with TRBJ2-2; no reliable D call. Sample: PBMCs or a T cell subset sorted from them (not recorded which). The receptor was isolated from an adult woman who had mild COVID-19 (a few samples of this study predate the infection). Cell type and time point are not known. Here the CDR3 DNA reads TGTGCCAGCAGCCCCTATAGTGACACCGGGGAGCTGTTTTTT. This gives the protein CASSPYSDTGELFF.